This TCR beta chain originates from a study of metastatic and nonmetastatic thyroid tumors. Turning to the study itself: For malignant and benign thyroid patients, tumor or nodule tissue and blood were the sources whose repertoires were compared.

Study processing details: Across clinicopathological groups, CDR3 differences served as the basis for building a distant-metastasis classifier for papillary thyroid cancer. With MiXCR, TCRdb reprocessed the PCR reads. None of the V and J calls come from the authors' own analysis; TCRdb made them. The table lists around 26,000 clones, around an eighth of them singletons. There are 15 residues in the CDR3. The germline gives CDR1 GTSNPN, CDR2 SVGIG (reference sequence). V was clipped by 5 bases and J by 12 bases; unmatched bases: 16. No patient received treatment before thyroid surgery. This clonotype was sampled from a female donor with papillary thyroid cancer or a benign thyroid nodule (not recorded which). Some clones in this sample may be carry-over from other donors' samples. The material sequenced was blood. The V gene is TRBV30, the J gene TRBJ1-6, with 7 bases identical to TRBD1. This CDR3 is CAWAQDDRESGPLHF. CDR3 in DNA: TGTGCCTGGGCCCAGGACGACAGGGAATCTGGACCCCTCCACTTT.